Listed here are 27 T cell receptor beta chains from one sample, sequenced in a study of blood T cells in healthy people across ages. PCR was performed a second time for about 6 to 12 cycles using a sample-barcoded 5' primer and a J-beta primer mix. Via MiXCR, TCRdb re-called the 5' RACE reads, giving one row per CDR3 protein. Of around 1,000,000 distinct CDR3 sequences detected, less than 25% appear once; the ten largest clones hold about 0.69%. These same data were also listed under a study on T cells of mothers and their children.

The specimen was blood. The source is a girl aged 2 to 10 in good health.

The sample holds a few counts of this clonotype. The genes are TRBV20-1 and TRBJ2-7; tentative D call: TRBD2 (5 bases). With 5 bases removed from V and 0 bases from J, the gap between germline ends came to 17 bases. The CDR3 sequence is 15 residues long. CDR1 is DFQATT, CDR2 SNEGSKA, per germline (reference sequence). This CDR3 reads CSAARQRMNSYEQYF. CDR3 sequence (DNA): TGCAGTGCTGCACGGCAGCGGATGAACTCCTACGAGCAGTACTTC.

The CDR3 DNA sequence: TGCGCCAGCAGCTTCGACGAGGGCCACGAGCAGTACTTC. It yields the protein CASSFDEGHEQYF. The chain is built from TRBV5-1 and TRBJ2-7; tentatively, D is TRBD2 (5 bases). The CDR3 is made up of 13 amino acids. The V end was cut by 2 bases, the J end by 5 bases, with 11 bases between. Germline V gene data show CDR1 as SGHRS and CDR2 as YFSETQ.

The genes are TRBV5-1 and TRBJ2-1; 7 bases match TRBD2. Germline V gene sequence: CDR1 SGHRS, CDR2 YFSETQ. This CDR3 contains 15 residues. Trimming took 4 bases from V and 3 from J; bases not matched to a gene: 7. For the CDR3, the DNA is TGCGCCAGCAGCCCTGGGGGGGGGAACTACAATGAGCAGTTCTTC. This codes for CASSPGGGNYNEQFF.

This clonotype was detected only a few times. A single base separates this from a much larger clone, so it may be a read error. J is TRBJ2-1 and V is TRBV6-1, with D possibly TRBD2 on 5 matching bases. Trimming left V 7 bases short and J 7 bases short, with 8 bases between. Germline V gene data show CDR1 as MNHNS and CDR2 as SASEGT. This CDR3 region has 11 residues. This chain's CDR3 is CASISGNEQFF. Here the CDR3 DNA reads TGTGCCAGCATTTCGGGGAATGAGCAGTTCTTC.

This chain links TRBV6-1 with TRBJ2-5, with TRBD1 as a possible D gene (5 bases). The J call may be wrong; the DNA end is better matched by TRBJ2-7. Germline V lookup: CDR1 MNHNS, CDR2 SASEGT. CDR3 size: 16 residues. The CDR3 loop reads CASSAGSALPDNEQYF. The CDR3 DNA reads as TGTGCCAGCAGCGCAGGGTCCGCTCTTCCGGACAACGAGCAGTACTTC.

There are a few counts of this clonotype. The genes are TRBV21-1 and TRBJ2-5; the table assigns TRBD1, which was not confirmed against the DNA. TRBV21-1 is labeled a pseudogene. The CDR3 covers 16 residues. In DNA, the CDR3 is TGTGCCAGCAGCAAAATCCCGGAAGGCAGACGAGAGACCCAGTACTTC. This encodes CASSKIPEGRRETQYF.

This clonotype was counted only a few times. The V and J genes are TRBV4-3 and TRBJ2-7, with D uncertain. Germline V gene data show CDR1 as LGHNA and CDR2 as YSLEER. Deletions cut 0 bases from V and 3 bases from J, with 15 bases between. There are 16 residues in the CDR3. CDR3 amino acids: CASSQESGMGNYEQYF. DNA for the CDR3: TGCGCCAGCAGCCAAGAGTCCGGTATGGGGAACTACGAGCAGTACTTC.

CDR3 sequence (DNA): TGCAGTGCTAGGGCGGACGAGACGACCTACGAGCAGTACTTC. Protein sequence: CSARADETTYEQYF. The chain links TRBV20-1 to TRBJ2-5, with no clear D. The J call could be wrong; TRBJ2-7 is a better fit for the DNA end. CDR1 and CDR2 from the germline V gene are DFQATT and SNEGSKA (reference sequence). The CDR3 is made up of 14 amino acids.

The chain joins TRBV13 to TRBJ1-5; the match to TRBD1 covers 9 bases. CDR3 length: 18 amino acids. V was pared by 4 bases and J by 0 bases, with 10 bases of the junction left unmatched. CDR1 and CDR2 (germline): PRHDT, FYEKMQ (reference sequence). The CDR3 is CASSSTGTGTYSNQPQHF. For the CDR3, the DNA is TGTGCCAGCAGCTCAACCGGGACAGGGACTTATAGCAATCAGCCCCAGCATTTT.

There are a few counts of this clonotype. This chain uses TRBV12-5 with TRBJ2-7; no firm D call. Germline V lookup: CDR1 LGHNT, CDR2 FRNRAP. The CDR3 sequence is 13 residues long. V was cut by 5 bases and J by 2 bases, with 10 bases left in between. CDR3 bases: TGTGCTAGTGGTCCGGAACCTACCTACGAGCAGTACTTC. As protein: CASGPEPTYEQYF.

The chain has TRBV15 and TRBJ2-7; 8 bases line up with TRBD1. J lost 1 base, V lost 6 bases, and 11 bases had no gene match. The CDR3 runs 16 residues. CDR1 and CDR2 from the germline V gene are LNHNV and YYDKDF (reference sequence). This CDR3 reads CATRQGDRFSSYEQYF. Here the CDR3 DNA reads TGTGCCACCAGACAGGGGGATAGATTCAGTTCCTACGAGCAGTACTTC.

V gene TRBV4-1 combines with J gene TRBJ2-7; D not certain. V was clipped by 3 bases and J by 3 bases, with 12 bases between them. Germline CDR1 is MGHRA and CDR2 is YSYEKL. This CDR3 region has 14 residues. CDR3: CASSQTTTIYEQYF. CDR3 DNA sequence: TGCGCCAGCAGCCAGACGACAACAATCTACGAGCAGTACTTC.

This clonotype was seen more than once but under ten times. The V gene is TRBV20-1, the J gene TRBJ2-7; D is perhaps TRBD1 (5 bases). This CDR3 spans 12 amino acids. Germline V gene data show CDR1 as DFQATT and CDR2 as SNEGSKA (reference sequence). V was cut by 7 bases and J by 6 bases, with 16 bases left in between. CDR3 DNA sequence: TGCAGTGGCCAGGGCATGGGCGGCGAGCAGTACTTC. Amino acid sequence: CSGQGMGGEQYF.

The chain carries TRBV2 and TRBJ2-2; perhaps TRBD1 as D (6 bases). Per germline, CDR1 SNHLY and CDR2 FYNNEI. CDR3 size: 14 residues. V lost 7 bases, J lost 1 base, and 10 bases lay in between. The CDR3 sequence: CASTGQKNTGELFF. In DNA, the CDR3 is TGTGCCAGCACCGGACAGAAGAACACCGGGGAGCTGTTTTTT.

The chain uses TRBV28 and TRBJ2-5; D unclear. CDR3 length: 12 amino acids. The V end was cut by 6 bases, the J end by 5 bases, with 10 bases between. CDR1 MDHEN and CDR2 SYDVKM come from the germline V gene. CDR3 bases: TGTGCCAGCAGCTCCCGATTGGAGACCCAGTACTTC. Encoded protein: CASSSRLETQYF.

The table lists this clonotype with a few counts. The genes are TRBV4-2 and TRBJ1-1, with D maybe TRBD1 (6 bases). This CDR3 contains 15 residues. V lost 2 bases and J 5 bases, leaving 15 bases between the germline ends. From germline, CDR1 is LGHNA and CDR2 YNFKEQ. CDR3 bases: TGTGCCAGCAGCCAACCCCAGGGGATGGGTACTGAAGCTTTCTTT. It translates to CASSQPQGMGTEAFF.

This chain uses TRBV9 with TRBJ1-1, with D unresolved. Between the trimmed V and J ends, which lost 0 bases and 3 bases, there was a span of 15 bases. CDR3 size: 16 residues. Germline V gene data show CDR1 as SGDLS and CDR2 as YYNGEE. The CDR3 DNA is TGTGCCAGCAGCGTAGGATTGGGGTACTCGTACACTGAAGCTTTCTTT. Protein sequence: CASSVGLGYSYTEAFF. The variable domain in full, with the rest retrieved from reference TRBV9 and TRBJ1-1, is DSGVTQTPKHLITATGQRVTLRCSPRSGDLSVYWYQQSLDQGLQFLIQYYNGEERAKGNILERFSAQQFPDLHSELNLSSLELGDSALYFCASSVGLGYSYTEAFFGQGTRLTVV.

This sequence joins TRBV20-1 and TRBJ1-2; TRBD1 matches at 11 bases. CDR3 size: 13 residues. From germline, CDR1 is DFQATT and CDR2 SNEGSKA (reference sequence). V lost 5 bases and J lost 3; bases outside the gene matches: 2. The CDR3 nucleotides are TGCAGTGCTGGGGACAGGGGGGACTATGGCTACACCTTC. Translating it yields CSAGDRGDYGYTF.

The chain uses TRBV28 and TRBJ1-4; D is uncertain. V shed 5 bases and J shed 10 bases, with 14 bases lying between them. This CDR3 is built from 13 residues. Germline V CDR1 and CDR2: MDHEN, SYDVKM. The CDR3 bases are TGTGCCAGCAGTGTCGGGTTAGGCGGAAAACTGTTTTTT. The encoded protein is CASSVGLGGKLFF.

This clonotype was observed a handful of times. The chain uses TRBV27 and TRBJ2-7, with D perhaps TRBD1 (5 bases). Per germline, CDR1 MNHEY and CDR2 SMNVEV (reference sequence). The length of the CDR3 is 14 residues. V lost 5 bases and J lost 3, with 14 bases in between. In DNA, the CDR3 is TGTGCCAGCAGTCCCCTAGACAGAAACTACGAGCAGTACTTC. It specifies CASSPLDRNYEQYF.

There are a few counts of this clonotype. J is TRBJ2-5 and V is TRBV9, with 7 bases that match TRBD1. CDR1 SGDLS and CDR2 YYNGEE come from the germline V gene. The CDR3 is 14 amino acids. The V and J ends lost 2 bases and 5 bases, in that order; junction bases with no gene match: 6. CDR3 in amino acids: CASSVGDRAETQYF. Here the CDR3 DNA reads TGTGCCAGCAGCGTGGGCGACAGGGCCGAGACCCAGTACTTC.

This clonotype was counted many times. The gene calls are TRBV6-5 and TRBJ1-1; no definite D call. V shed 6 bases and J shed 4 bases, with 6 bases lying between them. Per germline, CDR1 MNHEY and CDR2 SVGAGI. The CDR3 is 11 amino acids. This chain's CDR3 is CASSRSTEAFF. The CDR3 DNA reads TGTGCCAGCAGCCGGAGCACTGAAGCTTTCTTT.

The chain links TRBV20-1 to TRBJ2-4; D not certain. This CDR3 is built from 15 residues. Trimming took off 3 bases at V and 9 bases at J, with 21 bases between the two ends. CDR1 and CDR2 from the germline V gene are DFQATT and SNEGSKA (reference sequence). CDR3 in DNA: TGCAGTGCTAGTCCCAGGTTACACTGGGGAAGCATTCAGTACTTC. It translates to CSASPRLHWGSIQYF.

This chain joins TRBV25-1 and TRBJ1-2, with a possible D match to TRBD1 (6 bases). The germline V gene encodes CDR1 MGHDK and CDR2 SYGVNS. The CDR3 totals 14 residues. Between the trimmed V and J ends, which lost 2 bases and 8 bases, there was a span of 15 bases. The CDR3 coding sequence is TGTGCCAGCAGTGAAAGTGGGGGGCTGGACGGCTACACCTTC. As protein: CASSESGGLDGYTF.

The chain uses TRBV5-1 and TRBJ1-5, with a weak D call TRBD1 (5 bases). V lost 0 bases to trimming and J lost 4 bases, with 14 bases between them. The CDR3 sequence is 16 residues long. Germline V lookup: CDR1 SGHRS, CDR2 YFSETQ. Here the CDR3 DNA reads TGCGCCAGCAGCTTGGGGGGGATAATGGAGAATCAGCCCCAGCATTTT. It encodes CASSLGGIMENQPQHF.

V usage is TRBV27 and J usage is TRBJ2-3; D is ambiguous. Germline CDR1 is MNHEY and CDR2 is SMNVEV (reference sequence). V was clipped by 5 bases and J by 5 bases, with 17 bases between them. This CDR3 spans 15 amino acids. CDR3 DNA sequence: TGTGCCAGCAGTCCTTTCGCGCCTATTGGAGATACGCAGTATTTT. Translation gives CASSPFAPIGDTQYF.

The chain uses TRBV6-6 and TRBJ1-5; perhaps TRBD1 as D (5 bases). CDR1 is MNHNY, CDR2 SVGAGI, per germline (reference sequence). Trimming removed 6 bases at V and 3 bases at J, with 15 bases between. CDR3 length equals 15 residues. The CDR3 nucleotides are TGTGCCAGCAGCGGTGGGGGGGAGCACAATCAGCCCCAGCATTTT. Translated: CASSGGGEHNQPQHF.